This T cell receptor beta chain appears in the sequencing data of a study of blood T cell repertoires in COVID-19. Germline CDR1 MGHRA, CDR2 YSYEKL. V dropped 0 bases and J dropped 8; count of bases not matched to a gene: 8. The CDR3 has 15 amino acids. Profiled with immunoSEQ multiplex PCR; TCRdb holds only in-frame clones, not every one. The sample lists a few hundred thousand clones; 85% to 90% were seen once. The table lists this clone with a count of one. The rearrangement uses TRBV4-1 and TRBJ1-2; 8 bases match TRBD1. The sample consisted of PBMCs or T cells enriched from blood (not recorded which). The receptor's source is a man in his late teens or twenties who had recovered from COVID-19. In DNA, the CDR3 is TGCGCCAGCAGCCAAGAGGCGGCAGGGGGCTGGGGCTACACCTTC. Translating it yields CASSQEAAGGWGYTF.